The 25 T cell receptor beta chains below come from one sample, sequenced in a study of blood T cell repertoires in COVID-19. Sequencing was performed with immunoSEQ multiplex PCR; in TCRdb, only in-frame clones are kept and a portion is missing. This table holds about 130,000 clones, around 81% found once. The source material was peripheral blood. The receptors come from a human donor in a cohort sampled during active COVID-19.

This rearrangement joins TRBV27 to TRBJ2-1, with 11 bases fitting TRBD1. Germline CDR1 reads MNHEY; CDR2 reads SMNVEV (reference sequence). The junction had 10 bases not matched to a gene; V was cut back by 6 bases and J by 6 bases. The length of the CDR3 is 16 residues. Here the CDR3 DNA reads TGTGCCAGCAGCCGAACCCCCGGGACAGGGGGCAATGAGCAGTTCTTC. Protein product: CASSRTPGTGGNEQFF.

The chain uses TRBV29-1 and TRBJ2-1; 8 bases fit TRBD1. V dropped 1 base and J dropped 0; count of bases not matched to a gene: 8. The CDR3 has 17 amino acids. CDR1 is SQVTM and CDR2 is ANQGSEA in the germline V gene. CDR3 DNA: TGCAGCGTTGAAGGTGGACAGGGCGAAAGCTCCTACAATGAGCAGTTCTTC. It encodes CSVEGGQGESSYNEQFF.

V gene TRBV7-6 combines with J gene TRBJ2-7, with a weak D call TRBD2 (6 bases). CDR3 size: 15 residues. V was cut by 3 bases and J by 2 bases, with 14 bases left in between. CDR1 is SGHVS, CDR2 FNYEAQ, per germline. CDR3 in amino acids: CASSLEGGITYEQYF. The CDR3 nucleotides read TGTGCCAGCAGCTTGGAGGGTGGGATCACCTACGAGCAGTACTTC.

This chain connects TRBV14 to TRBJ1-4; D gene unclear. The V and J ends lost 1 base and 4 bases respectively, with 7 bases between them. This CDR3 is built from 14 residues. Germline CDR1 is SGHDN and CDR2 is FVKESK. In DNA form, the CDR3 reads TGTGCCAGCAGCCAAGGCGGCTTTAATGAAAAACTGTTTTTT. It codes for CASSQGGFNEKLFF.

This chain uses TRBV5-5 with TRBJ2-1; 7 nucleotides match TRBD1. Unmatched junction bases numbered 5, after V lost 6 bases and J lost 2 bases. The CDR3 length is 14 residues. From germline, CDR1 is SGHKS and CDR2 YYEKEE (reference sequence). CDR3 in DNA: TGTGCCAGCACCTCGGGACAGACCTACAATGAGCAGTTCTTC. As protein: CASTSGQTYNEQFF.

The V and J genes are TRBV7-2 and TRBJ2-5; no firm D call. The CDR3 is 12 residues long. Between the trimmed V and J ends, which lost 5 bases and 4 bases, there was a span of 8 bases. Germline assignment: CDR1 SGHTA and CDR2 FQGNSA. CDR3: CASSPPSETQYF. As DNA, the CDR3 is TGTGCCAGCAGCCCCCCCTCAGAGACCCAGTACTTC. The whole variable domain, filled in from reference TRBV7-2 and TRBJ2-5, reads GAGVSQSPSNKVTEKGKDVELRCDPISGHTALYWYRQSLGQGLEFLIYFQGNSAPDKSGLPSDRFSAERTGGSVSTLTIQRTQQEDSAVYLCASSPPSETQYFGPGTRLLVL.

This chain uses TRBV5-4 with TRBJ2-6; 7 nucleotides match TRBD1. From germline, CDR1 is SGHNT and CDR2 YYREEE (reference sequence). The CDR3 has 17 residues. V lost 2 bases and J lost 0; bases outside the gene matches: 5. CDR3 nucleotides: TGTGCCAGCAGCTTCGACAGGGCTACCTCTGGGGCCAACGTCCTGACTTTC. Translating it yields CASSFDRATSGANVLTF.

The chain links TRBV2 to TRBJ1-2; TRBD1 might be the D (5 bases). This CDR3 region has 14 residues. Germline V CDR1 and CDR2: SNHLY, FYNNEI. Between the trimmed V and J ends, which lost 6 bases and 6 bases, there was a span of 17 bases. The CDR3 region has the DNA TGTGCCAGCAGCCTATCGGTCAGGGCGCATGGCTACACCTTC. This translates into CASSLSVRAHGYTF.

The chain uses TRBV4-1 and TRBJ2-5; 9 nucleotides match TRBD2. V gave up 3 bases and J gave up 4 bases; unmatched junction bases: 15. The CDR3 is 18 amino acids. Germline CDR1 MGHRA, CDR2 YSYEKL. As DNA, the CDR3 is TGCGCCAGCAGCCACGGGGGACTCGCGGGGGGGCCGAGAGAGACCCAGTACTTC. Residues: CASSHGGLAGGPRETQYF.

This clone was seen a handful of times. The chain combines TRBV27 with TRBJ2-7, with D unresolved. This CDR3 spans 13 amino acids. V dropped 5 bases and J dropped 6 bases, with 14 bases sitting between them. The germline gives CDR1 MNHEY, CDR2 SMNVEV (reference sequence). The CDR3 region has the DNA TGTGCCAGCAGTCCCCAGTCAGGCGCCGAGCAGTACTTC. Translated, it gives CASSPQSGAEQYF.

The DNA for the CDR3 is TGTGCCAGCAGGGATGGACAGGGAATAGATACGCAGTATTTT. Translated, it gives CASRDGQGIDTQYF. This chain connects TRBV2 to TRBJ2-3, with 8 nucleotides matching TRBD1. CDR3 length: 14 amino acids. The V segment lost 6 bases and the J segment 5 bases; nucleotides outside the gene matches: 7. Germline lookup yields CDR1 SNHLY and CDR2 FYNNEI.

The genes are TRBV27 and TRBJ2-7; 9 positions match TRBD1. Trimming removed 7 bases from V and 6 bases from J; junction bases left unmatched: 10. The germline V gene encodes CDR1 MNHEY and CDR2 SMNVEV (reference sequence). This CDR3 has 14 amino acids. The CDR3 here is CASIDTGGRSEQYF. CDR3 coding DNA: TGTGCCAGCATAGATACAGGGGGCCGTTCCGAGCAGTACTTC.

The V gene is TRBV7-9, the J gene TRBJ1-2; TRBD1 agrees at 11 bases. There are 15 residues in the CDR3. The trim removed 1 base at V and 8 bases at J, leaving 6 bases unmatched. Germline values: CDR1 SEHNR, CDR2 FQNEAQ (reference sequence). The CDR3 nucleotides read TGTGCCAGCAGCTTAGATGGACAGGGGGCGCGGGGCTACACCTTC. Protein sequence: CASSLDGQGARGYTF.

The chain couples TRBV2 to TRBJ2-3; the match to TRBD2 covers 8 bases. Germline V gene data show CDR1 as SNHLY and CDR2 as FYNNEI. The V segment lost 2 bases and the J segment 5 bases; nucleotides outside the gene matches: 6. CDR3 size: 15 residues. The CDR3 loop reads CASSESPGGRDTQYF. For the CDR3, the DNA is TGTGCCAGCAGTGAATCCCCGGGGGGGCGAGATACGCAGTATTTT.

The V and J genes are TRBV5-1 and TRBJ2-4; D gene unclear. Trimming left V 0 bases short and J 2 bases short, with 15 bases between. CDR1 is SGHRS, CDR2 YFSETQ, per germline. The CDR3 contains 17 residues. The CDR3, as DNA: TGCGCCAGCAGCTTGGTCGGAAACCCTAGTTCCAAAAACATTCAGTACTTC. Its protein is CASSLVGNPSSKNIQYF.

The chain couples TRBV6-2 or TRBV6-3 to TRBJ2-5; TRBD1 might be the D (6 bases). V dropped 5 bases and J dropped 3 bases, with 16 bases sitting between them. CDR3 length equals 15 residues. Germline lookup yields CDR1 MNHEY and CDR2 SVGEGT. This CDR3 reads CASSRGTRGKETQYF. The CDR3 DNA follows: TGTGCCAGCAGTAGAGGAACCAGGGGAAAAGAGACCCAGTACTTC.

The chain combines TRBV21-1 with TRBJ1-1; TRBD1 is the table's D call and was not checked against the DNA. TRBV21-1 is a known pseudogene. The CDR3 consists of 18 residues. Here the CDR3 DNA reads TGTGCCAGCAGCACCCAAGACAGGGATGGGGAAACGGGCACTGAAGCTTTCTTT. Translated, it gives CASSTQDRDGETGTEAFF.

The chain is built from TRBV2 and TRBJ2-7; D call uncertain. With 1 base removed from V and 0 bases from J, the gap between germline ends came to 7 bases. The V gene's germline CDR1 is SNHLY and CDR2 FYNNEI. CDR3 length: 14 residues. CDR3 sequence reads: CASSEGPGSYEQYF. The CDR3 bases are TGTGCCAGCAGTGAAGGGCCAGGCTCCTACGAGCAGTACTTC.

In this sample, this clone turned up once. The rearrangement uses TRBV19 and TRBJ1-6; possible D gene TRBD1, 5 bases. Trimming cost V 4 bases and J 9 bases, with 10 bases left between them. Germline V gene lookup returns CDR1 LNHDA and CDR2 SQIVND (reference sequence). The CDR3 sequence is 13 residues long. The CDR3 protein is CASSTDRFSPLHF. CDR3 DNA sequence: TGTGCCAGTAGTACAGACAGATTTTCACCCCTCCACTTT.

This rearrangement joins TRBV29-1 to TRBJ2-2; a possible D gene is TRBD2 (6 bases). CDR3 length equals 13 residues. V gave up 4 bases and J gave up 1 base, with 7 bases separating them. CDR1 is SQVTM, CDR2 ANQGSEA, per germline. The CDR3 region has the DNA TGCAGCGTTGTGGGAGGGAACACCGGGGAGCTGTTTTTT. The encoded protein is CSVVGGNTGELFF.

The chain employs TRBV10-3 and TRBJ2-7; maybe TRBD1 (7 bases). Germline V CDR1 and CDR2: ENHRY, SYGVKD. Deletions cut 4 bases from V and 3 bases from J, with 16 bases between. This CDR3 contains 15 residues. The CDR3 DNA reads TGTGCCATCAGTGGGGGGGACAGTAGAAACTACGAGCAGTACTTC. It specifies CAISGGDSRNYEQYF.

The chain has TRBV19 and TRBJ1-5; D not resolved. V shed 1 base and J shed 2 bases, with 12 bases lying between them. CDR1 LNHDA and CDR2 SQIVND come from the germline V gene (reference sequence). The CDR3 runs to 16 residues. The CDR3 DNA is TGTGCCAGTAGTATAGTTCGATCGGCGGGCAATCAGCCCCAGCATTTT. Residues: CASSIVRSAGNQPQHF.

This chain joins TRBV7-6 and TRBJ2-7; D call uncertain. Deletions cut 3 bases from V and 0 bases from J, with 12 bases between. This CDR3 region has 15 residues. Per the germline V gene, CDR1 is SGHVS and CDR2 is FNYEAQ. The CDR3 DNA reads TGTGCCAGCAGCTTCGAGACTCCTAGCTCCTACGAGCAGTACTTC. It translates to CASSFETPSSYEQYF.

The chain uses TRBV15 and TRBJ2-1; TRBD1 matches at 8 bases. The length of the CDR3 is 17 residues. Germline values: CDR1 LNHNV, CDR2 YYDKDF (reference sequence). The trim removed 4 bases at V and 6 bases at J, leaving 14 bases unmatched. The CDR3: CATSILTGTGGFNEQFF. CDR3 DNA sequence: TGTGCCACCAGCATTCTAACCGGGACAGGAGGTTTCAATGAGCAGTTCTTC.

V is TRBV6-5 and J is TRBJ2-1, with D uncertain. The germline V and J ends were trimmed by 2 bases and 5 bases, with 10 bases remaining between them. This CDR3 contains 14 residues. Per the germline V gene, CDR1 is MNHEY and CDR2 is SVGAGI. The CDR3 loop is CASSYGGMNNEQFF. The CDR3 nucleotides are TGTGCCAGCAGTTACGGCGGCATGAACAATGAGCAGTTCTTC.